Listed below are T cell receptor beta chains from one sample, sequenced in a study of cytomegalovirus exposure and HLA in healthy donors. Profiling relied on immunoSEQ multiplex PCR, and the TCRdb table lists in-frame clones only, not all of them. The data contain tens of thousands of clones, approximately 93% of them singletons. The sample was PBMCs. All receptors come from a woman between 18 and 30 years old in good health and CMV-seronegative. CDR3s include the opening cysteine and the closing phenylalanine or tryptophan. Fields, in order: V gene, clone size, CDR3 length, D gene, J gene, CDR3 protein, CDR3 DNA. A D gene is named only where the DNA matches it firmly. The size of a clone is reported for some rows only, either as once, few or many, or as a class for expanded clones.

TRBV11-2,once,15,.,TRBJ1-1,CASSLLPAGETEAFF,TGTGCCAGCAGCTTACTTCCGGCTGGGGAGACTGAAGCTTTCTTT
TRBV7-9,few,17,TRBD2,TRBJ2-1,CASSFGTSGPSYNEQFF,TGTGCCAGCAGCTTTGGGACTAGCGGGCCTTCCTACAATGAGCAGTTCTTC
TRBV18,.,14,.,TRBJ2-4,CASSPVEGVGIQYF,TGTGCCAGCTCACCAGTCGAAGGGGTCGGGATTCAGTACTTC
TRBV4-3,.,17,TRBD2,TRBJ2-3,CASSQALAELSTDTQYF,TGCGCCAGCAGCCAAGCACTAGCGGAACTAAGCACAGATACGCAGTATTTT
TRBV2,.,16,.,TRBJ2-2,CASSVQGPRSTGELFF,TGTGCCAGCAGTGTCCAGGGCCCGCGTAGCACCGGGGAGCTGTTTTTT
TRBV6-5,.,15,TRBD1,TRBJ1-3,CASSYSTGPGNTIYF,TGTGCCAGCAGTTACTCGACAGGGCCCGGAAACACCATATATTTT
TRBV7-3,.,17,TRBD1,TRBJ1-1,CASSPQPGTGLNTEAFF,TGTGCCAGCAGCCCCCAGCCCGGGACAGGGCTGAACACTGAAGCTTTCTTT
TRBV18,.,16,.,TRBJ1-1,CASSPGGRGMNTEAFF,TGTGCCAGCTCACCCGGGGGGAGAGGAATGAACACTGAAGCTTTCTTT
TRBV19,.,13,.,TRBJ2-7,CASRPSVSYEQYF,TGTGCCAGTAGGCCAAGCGTCTCCTACGAGCAGTACTTC
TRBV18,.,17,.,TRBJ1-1,CASSQRRSGIGDTEAFF,TGTGCCAGCTCCCAACGGAGATCCGGTATCGGGGACACTGAAGCTTTCTTT
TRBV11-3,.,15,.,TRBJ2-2,CASSPETGSTGELFF,TGTGCCAGCAGCCCAGAAACAGGGAGCACCGGGGAGCTGTTTTTT
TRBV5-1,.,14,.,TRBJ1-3,CASSPGLGRNTIYF,TGCGCCAGCAGCCCTGGACTAGGGAGAAACACCATATATTTT
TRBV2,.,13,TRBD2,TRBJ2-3,CAGTGGSTDTQYF,TGTGCGGGAACCGGGGGGAGCACAGATACGCAGTATTTT
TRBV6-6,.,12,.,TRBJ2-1,CASSPGVNEQFF,TGTGCCAGCAGTCCCGGGGTAAATGAGCAGTTCTTC
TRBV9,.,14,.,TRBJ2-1,CASSVGVEGREQFF,TGTGCCAGCAGCGTAGGAGTGGAGGGTCGTGAGCAGTTCTTC
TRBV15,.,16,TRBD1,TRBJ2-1,CATSRVSRTGGYEQFF,TGTGCCACCAGCAGAGTCTCCAGGACAGGGGGTTATGAGCAGTTCTTC
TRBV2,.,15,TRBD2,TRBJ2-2,CASSSEAGAGGELFF,TGTGCCAGCAGTAGCGAAGCGGGGGCAGGGGGGGAGCTGTTTTTT
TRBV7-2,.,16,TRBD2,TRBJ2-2,CASSPLAGVVPGELFF,TGTGCCAGCAGCCCTCTAGCGGGAGTGGTCCCCGGGGAGCTGTTTTTT
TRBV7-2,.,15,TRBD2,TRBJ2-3,CASSFRGRGTDTQYF,TGTGCCAGCAGCTTCCGCGGGAGGGGCACAGATACGCAGTATTTT
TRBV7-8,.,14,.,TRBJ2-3,CASNHWDFTDTQYF,TGTGCCAGCAACCACTGGGACTTCACAGATACGCAGTATTTT
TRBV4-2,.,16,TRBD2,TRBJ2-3,CASSQDSGRPGDTQYF,TGTGCCAGCAGCCAAGATAGCGGGAGGCCCGGGGATACGCAGTATTTT
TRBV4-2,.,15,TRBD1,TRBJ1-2,CASSQTGISHYGYTF,TGTGCCAGCAGCCAGACAGGGATCAGTCACTATGGCTACACCTTC
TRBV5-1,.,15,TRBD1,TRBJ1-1,CASAKTGEMNTEAFF,TGCGCCAGTGCGAAAACAGGGGAAATGAACACTGAAGCTTTCTTT
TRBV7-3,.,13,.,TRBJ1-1,CASSANRNTEAFF,TGTGCCAGCAGCGCTAACAGGAACACTGAAGCTTTCTTT
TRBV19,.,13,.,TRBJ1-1,CASSAWTATEAFF,TGTGCCAGTAGTGCCTGGACAGCCACTGAAGCTTTCTTT
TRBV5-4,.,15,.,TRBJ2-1,CASSLDAGAGDEQFF,TGTGCCAGCAGCTTGGATGCAGGGGCAGGCGATGAGCAGTTCTTC
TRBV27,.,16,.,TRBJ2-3,CASSFRPQTSADTQYF,TGTGCCAGCAGTTTTCGCCCACAGACTAGTGCCGATACGCAGTATTTT
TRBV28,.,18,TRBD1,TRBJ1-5,CASKPRRSRQGSDQPQHF,TGTGCCAGCAAGCCCCGTCGTTCGCGACAGGGGAGCGATCAGCCCCAGCATTTT
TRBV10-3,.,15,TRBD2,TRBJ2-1,CAISTGTRDVNEQFF,TGTGCCATCAGTACCGGGACTAGAGACGTTAATGAGCAGTTCTTC
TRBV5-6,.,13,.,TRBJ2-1,CASSPNGGRQQFF,TGTGCCAGCAGCCCAAATGGAGGCCGGCAGCAGTTCTTC
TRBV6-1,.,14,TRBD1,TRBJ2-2,CASSRDRGIGELFF,TGTGCCAGCAGTCGGGACAGGGGAATCGGGGAGCTGTTTTTT
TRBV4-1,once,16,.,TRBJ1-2,CASSQATGSPSYGYTF,TGCGCCAGCAGCCAAGCCACAGGGTCACCTAGCTATGGCTACACCTTC
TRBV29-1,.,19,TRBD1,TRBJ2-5,CSVRGDRGGLTRGPETQYF,TGCAGCGTTCGCGGGGACAGGGGTGGTCTTACACGAGGCCCGGAGACCCAGTACTTC
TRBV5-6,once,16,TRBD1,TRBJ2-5,CASSDTGTGGLETQYF,TGTGCCAGCAGCGATACCGGGACAGGGGGCTTAGAGACCCAGTACTTC
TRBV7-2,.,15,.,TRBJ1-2,CASSLDTGPNYGYTF,TGTGCCAGCAGCTTAGACACAGGTCCTAACTATGGCTACACCTTC
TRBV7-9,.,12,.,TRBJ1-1,CASSVGQSEAFF,TGTGCCAGCAGCGTAGGACAGAGTGAAGCTTTCTTT
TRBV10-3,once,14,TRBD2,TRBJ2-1,CAISEPGLALEQFF,TGTGCCATCAGTGAACCCGGACTAGCTCTCGAGCAGTTCTTC
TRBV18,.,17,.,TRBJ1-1,CASSPSSGGGWFTEAFF,TGTGCCAGCTCACCATCATCGGGGGGAGGATGGTTCACTGAAGCTTTCTTT
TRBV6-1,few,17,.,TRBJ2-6,CASSDPPGSPGANVLTF,TGTGCCAGCAGTGACCCCCCCGGGAGCCCTGGGGCCAACGTCCTGACTTTC
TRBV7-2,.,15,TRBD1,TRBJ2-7,CASSLAAGGPYEQYF,TGTGCCAGCAGCTTAGCGGCAGGGGGTCCCTACGAGCAGTACTTC
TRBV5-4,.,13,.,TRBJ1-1,CASSYDRNTEAFF,TGTGCCAGCAGCTACGACAGAAACACTGAAGCTTTCTTT
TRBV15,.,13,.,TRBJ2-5,CATSRDRSSAQYF,TGTGCCACCAGCAGAGACCGTTCCAGTGCCCAGTACTTC
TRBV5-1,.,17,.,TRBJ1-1,CASSTQGQDPMNTEAFF,TGCGCCAGCAGCACTCAGGGCCAGGACCCTATGAACACTGAAGCTTTCTTT
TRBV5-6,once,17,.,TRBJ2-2,CASSLLTTRRGSGELFF,TGTGCCAGCAGCTTACTTACCACTAGGAGGGGATCGGGGGAGCTGTTTTTT
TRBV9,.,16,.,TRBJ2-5,CASSVGSSDPRETQYF,TGTGCCAGCAGCGTAGGGAGCTCCGACCCTCGCGAGACCCAGTACTTC
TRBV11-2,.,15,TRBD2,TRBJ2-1,CASSKVGSGYNEQFF,TGTGCCAGCAGCAAAGTGGGTAGCGGGTACAATGAGCAGTTCTTC
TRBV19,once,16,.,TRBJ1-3,CATSISASAIINTIYF,TGTGCAACCTCTATCTCTGCTTCAGCGATCATAAACACCATATATTTT
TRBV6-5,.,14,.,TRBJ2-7,CASSYNSPPYEQYF,TGTGCCAGCAGTTATAACAGCCCTCCCTACGAGCAGTACTTC
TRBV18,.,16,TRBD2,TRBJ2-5,CASSPGLAGGRETQYF,TGTGCCAGCTCACCGGGACTAGCGGGAGGTCGAGAGACCCAGTACTTC
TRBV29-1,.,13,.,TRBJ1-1,CSVVSWAGTEAFF,TGCAGCGTCGTTTCTTGGGCCGGCACTGAAGCTTTCTTT
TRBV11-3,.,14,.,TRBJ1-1,CASSIGAANTEAFF,TGTGCCAGCAGCATAGGGGCAGCGAACACTGAAGCTTTCTTT
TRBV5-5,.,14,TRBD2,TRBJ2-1,CASSRGTSFYEQFF,TGTGCCAGCAGCCGGGGGACTAGTTTCTATGAGCAGTTCTTC
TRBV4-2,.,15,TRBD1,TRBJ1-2,CASSQDRTGDYGYTF,TGTGCCAGCAGCCAAGATAGGACAGGGGACTATGGCTACACCTTC
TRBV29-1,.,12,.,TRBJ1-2,CSVEDRDYGYTF,TGCAGCGTTGAAGACAGGGACTATGGCTACACCTTC